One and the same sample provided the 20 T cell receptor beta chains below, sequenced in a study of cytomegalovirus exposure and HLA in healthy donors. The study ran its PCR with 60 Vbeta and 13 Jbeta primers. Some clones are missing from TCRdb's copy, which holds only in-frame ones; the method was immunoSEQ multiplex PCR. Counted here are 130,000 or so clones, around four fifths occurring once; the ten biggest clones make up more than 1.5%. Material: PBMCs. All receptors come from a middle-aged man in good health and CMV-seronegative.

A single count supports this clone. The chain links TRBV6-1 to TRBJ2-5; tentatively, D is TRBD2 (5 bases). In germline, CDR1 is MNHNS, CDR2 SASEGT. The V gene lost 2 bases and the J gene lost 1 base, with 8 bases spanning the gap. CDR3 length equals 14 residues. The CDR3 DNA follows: TGTGCCAGCAGTGAATCGGGGTTCCAAGAGACCCAGTACTTC. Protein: CASSESGFQETQYF.

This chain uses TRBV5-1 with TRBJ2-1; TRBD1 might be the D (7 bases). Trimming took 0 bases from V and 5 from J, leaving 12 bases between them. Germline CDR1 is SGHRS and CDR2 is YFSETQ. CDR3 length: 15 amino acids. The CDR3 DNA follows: TGCGCCAGCAGCTTGGTGGGCAGGGGGGACAATGAGCAGTTCTTC. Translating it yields CASSLVGRGDNEQFF.

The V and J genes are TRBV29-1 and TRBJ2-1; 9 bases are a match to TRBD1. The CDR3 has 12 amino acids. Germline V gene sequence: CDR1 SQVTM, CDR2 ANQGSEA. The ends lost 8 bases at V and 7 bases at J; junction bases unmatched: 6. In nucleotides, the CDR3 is TGCAGCCTGCAGACAGGGGGGAATGAGCAGTTCTTC. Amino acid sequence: CSLQTGGNEQFF.

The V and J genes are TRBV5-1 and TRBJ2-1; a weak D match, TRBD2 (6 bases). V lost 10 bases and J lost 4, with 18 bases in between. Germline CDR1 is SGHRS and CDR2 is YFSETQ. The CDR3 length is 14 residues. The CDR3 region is CASGAGGEYNEQFF. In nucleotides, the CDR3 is TGCGCCTCCGGCGCCGGGGGAGAGTACAATGAGCAGTTCTTC.

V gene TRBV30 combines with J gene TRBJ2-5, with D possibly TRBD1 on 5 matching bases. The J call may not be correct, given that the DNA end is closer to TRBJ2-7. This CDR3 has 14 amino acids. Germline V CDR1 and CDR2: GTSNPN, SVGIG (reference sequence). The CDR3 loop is CAWATESASYEQYF. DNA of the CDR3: TGTGCCTGGGCGACAGAAAGCGCTTCCTACGAGCAGTACTTC.

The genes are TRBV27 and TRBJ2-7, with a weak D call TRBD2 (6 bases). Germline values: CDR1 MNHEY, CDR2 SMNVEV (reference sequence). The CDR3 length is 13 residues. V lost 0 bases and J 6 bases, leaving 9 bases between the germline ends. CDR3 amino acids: CASSLSPTSEQYF. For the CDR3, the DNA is TGTGCCAGCAGTTTATCCCCGACTAGCGAGCAGTACTTC.

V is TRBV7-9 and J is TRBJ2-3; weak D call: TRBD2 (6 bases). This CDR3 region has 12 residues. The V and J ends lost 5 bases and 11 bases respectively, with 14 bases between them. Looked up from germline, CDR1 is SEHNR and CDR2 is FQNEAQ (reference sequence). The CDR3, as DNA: TGTGCCAGCAGCCCCACGGGACTTCGGCAGTATTTT. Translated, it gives CASSPTGLRQYF. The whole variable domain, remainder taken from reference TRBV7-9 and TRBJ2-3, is DTGVSQNPRHKITKRGQNVTFRCDPISEHNRLYWYRQTLGQGPEFLTYFQNEAQLEKSRLLSDRFSAERPKGSFSTLEIQRTEQGDSAMYLCASSPTGLRQYFGPGTRLTVL.

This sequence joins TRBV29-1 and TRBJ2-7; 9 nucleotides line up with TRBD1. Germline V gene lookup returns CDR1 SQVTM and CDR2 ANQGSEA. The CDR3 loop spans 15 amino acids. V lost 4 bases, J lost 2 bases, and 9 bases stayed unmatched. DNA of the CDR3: TGCAGCGTTGTTCGTTGGGACAGGGAACCCTACGAGCAGTACTTC. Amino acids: CSVVRWDREPYEQYF.

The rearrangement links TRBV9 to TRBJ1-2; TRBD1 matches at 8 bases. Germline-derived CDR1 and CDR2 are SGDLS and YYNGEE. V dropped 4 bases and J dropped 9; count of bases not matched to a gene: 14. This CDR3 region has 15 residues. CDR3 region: CASSPHQGQGASYTF. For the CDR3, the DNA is TGTGCCAGCAGCCCCCACCAAGGACAGGGCGCAAGCTACACCTTC.

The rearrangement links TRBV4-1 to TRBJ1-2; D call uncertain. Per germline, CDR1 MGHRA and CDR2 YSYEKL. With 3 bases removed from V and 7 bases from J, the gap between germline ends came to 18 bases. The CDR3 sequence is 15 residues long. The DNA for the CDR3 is TGCGCCAGCAGCCAGAGGGCCACAACCTTGGTTGGCTACACCTTC. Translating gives CASSQRATTLVGYTF.

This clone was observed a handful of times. The CDR3 sequence is CASSSRLAGGVGQETQYF. The CDR3 DNA reads as TGTGCCAGCAGCTCCCGACTAGCGGGAGGGGTAGGGCAAGAGACCCAGTACTTC. The chain combines TRBV7-2 with TRBJ2-5; 14 bases line up with TRBD2. Trimming cost V 4 bases and J 2 bases; bases outside gene matches: 9. The CDR3 is 18 amino acids. The germline CDR1 and CDR2 sequences are SGHTA and FQGNSA.

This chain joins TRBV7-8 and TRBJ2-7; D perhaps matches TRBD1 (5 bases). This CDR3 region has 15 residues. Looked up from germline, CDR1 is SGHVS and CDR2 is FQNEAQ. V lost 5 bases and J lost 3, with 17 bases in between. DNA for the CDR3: TGTGCCAGCAGCCCCGGTGGGGCAGGGCACTACGAGCAGTACTTC. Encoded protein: CASSPGGAGHYEQYF.

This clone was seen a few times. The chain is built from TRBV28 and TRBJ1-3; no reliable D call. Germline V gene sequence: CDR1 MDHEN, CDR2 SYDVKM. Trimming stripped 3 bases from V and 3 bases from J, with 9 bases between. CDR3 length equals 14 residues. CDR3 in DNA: TGTGCCAGCAGTTTCGAACGGTATGGAAACACCATATATTTT. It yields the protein CASSFERYGNTIYF.

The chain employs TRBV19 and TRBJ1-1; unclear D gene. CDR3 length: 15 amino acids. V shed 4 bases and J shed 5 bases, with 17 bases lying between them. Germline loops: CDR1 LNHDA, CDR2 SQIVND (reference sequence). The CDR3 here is CASSTPAGRGTEAFF. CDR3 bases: TGTGCCAGTAGTACCCCCGCCGGGAGAGGGACTGAAGCTTTCTTT.

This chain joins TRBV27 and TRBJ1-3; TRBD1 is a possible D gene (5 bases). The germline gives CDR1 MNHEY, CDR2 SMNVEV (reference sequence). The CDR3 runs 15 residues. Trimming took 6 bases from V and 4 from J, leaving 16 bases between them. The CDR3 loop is CASSPGPGLGNTIYF. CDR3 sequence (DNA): TGTGCCAGCAGCCCCGGACCAGGGTTAGGAAACACCATATATTTT.

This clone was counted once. The CDR3 here is CASSVASSGVHNEQFF. The CDR3 DNA follows: TGTGCCAGCAGCGTAGCTTCGAGCGGGGTTCACAATGAGCAGTTCTTC. J is TRBJ2-1 and V is TRBV9; TRBD2 agrees at 7 bases. The CDR3 has 16 residues. The germline gives CDR1 SGDLS, CDR2 YYNGEE. V gave up 0 bases and J gave up 5 bases; unmatched junction bases: 8.

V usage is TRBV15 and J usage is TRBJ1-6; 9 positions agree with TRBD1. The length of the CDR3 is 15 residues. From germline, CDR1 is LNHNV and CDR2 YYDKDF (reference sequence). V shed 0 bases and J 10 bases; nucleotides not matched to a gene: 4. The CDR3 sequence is CATSRERQGGSPLHF. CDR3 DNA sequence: TGTGCCACCAGCAGAGAACGACAGGGGGGGTCACCCCTCCACTTT. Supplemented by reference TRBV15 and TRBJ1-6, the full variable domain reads DAMVIQNPRYQVTQFGKPVTLSCSQTLNHNVMYWYQQKSSQAPKLLFHYYDKDFNNEADTPDNFQSRRPNTSFCFLDIRSPGLGDTAMYLCATSRERQGGSPLHFGNGTRLTVT.

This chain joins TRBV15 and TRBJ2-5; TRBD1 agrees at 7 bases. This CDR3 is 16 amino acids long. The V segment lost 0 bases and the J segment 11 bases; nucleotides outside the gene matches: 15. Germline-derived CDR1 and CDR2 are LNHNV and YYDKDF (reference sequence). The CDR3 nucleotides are TGTGCCACCAGCAGAGATTACGGACAGGCGATGGGGGAGCAGTACTTC. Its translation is CATSRDYGQAMGEQYF.

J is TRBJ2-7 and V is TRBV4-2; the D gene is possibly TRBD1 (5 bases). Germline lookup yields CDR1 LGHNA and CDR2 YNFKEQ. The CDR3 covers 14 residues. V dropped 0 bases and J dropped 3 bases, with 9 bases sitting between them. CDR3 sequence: CASSQEGPNYEQYF. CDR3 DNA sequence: TGTGCCAGCAGCCAAGAGGGGCCTAACTACGAGCAGTACTTC.

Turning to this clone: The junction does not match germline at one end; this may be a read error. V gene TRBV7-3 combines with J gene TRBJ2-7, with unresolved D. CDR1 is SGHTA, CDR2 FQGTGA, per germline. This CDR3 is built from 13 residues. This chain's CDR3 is CSSSLNRQDEQYF. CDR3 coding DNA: TGTTCCAGCAGCTTAAATCGCCAGGACGAGCAGTACTTC.